The entry below describes one TCR beta chain. Under the authors' procedure: By means of reference gene primer amplification, nucleated cell counts were estimated. Profiling relied on immunoSEQ multiplex PCR, and the TCRdb table lists in-frame clones only, not all of them. For V, J and clone size, that table is used; D and trimming come from the DNA. The repertoire consists of fewer than 200,000 clones, with about 88% occurring once and the leading ten covering approximately 9%. V was trimmed by 4 bases and J by 3 bases, leaving 16 bases between them. The CDR3 covers 16 residues. Germline CDR1 is MNHNS and CDR2 is SASEGT. The data originate from a study of blood T cell repertoires in COVID-19. About the study: T cells, B-cell-depleted T cells, or PBMCs provided the cDNA or gDNA that served as material.

Participants were aged 18 to 89 years from about two dozen US areas. The material sequenced was PBMCs or T cells enriched from blood (not recorded which). This TCR was sampled from a woman under 30 who had recovered from COVID-19. The rearrangement joins TRBV6-1 to TRBJ1-3; maybe TRBD1 (5 bases). The CDR3 DNA reads TGTGCCAGCAGTGGGAGGTCGGGACTCTATGGAAACACCATATATTTT. Translated, it gives CASSGRSGLYGNTIYF.